The entry below gives a single T cell receptor (beta chain) sequence along with its context. Its antigen remains undetermined. Base qualities are not provided; no much larger clone lies one nucleotide away. Based on the germline V gene, the CDR1 and CDR2 sequences are MNHNS and SASEGT. V is clipped by 3 bases and J by 3 bases, and the sequence between their germline boundaries is 9 bases long. The CDR3, cysteine through phenylalanine, is 13 amino acids long. Only the CDR3 part of the read is kept: 39 bases, read in frame from the first base. These data originate in a study of blood T cell repertoires in COVID-19 (dated by TCRdb to about 2020). Describing the broader study: The collaborator samples originated in the United States, Italy and Spain and spanned the acute and convalescent phases of COVID-19. The prospective study material was composed of cDNA or gDNA derived from T cells, B-cell-depleted T cells, or PBMCs. Deeply sampled blood TCRbeta repertoires from subjects exposed to, actively infected with, or recovered from COVID-19 were included in the dataset. The repertoires were released in a freely available public database intended as a resource for research on the immune response to SARS-CoV-2. The samples were drawn from the first 160 participants of the ongoing ImmuneRACE study and from about 1,200 subjects provided by 6 global collaborators. Sample metadata almost always included a de-identified subject ID, COVID-19 status, age in years and sex. HLA class I and class II types, where available, came from metadata supplied by the sample provider rather than from assay-based typing. Overall study results and their limits: How much clinical and demographic metadata was included differed by source and by participant, and the metadata was provided uncurated.

In Seattle, one collaborating source enrolled patients while the infection was active and tracked those patients longitudinally over the course of disease. Each collaborating institution followed its own protocols to collect whole blood in K2EDTA tubes. For TCRbeta analysis, collaborators shipped samples as frozen whole blood, isolated PBMCs, or DNA extracted from either of those sample types. TCRbeta CDR3 regions were amplified from genomic DNA using the immunoSEQ Assay, a bias-controlled multiplex PCR. The authors' pipeline ran thus. Nucleated cell counts per sample were estimated from amplification of reference gene primers within the assay. To quantify the absolute abundance of each unique TCRbeta CDR3 rearrangement, sequence reads were collapsed and filtered. For each sample, productive Simpson clonality was calculated as the square root of Simpson's diversity index across productive rearrangements. TCRdb mirrors the immuneACCESS table, restricted to in-frame sequences. Some clones are absent from its copies; in checked studies, under half trace to an unresolved V gene, and the reason for the others is unknown. V, J and clone size derive from that table, while D and trimming were established from the DNA sequence. The sample yields approximately 150,000 clones; more than 85% were counted once. The leading ten clones occupy around 2% of the sample.

The source is a woman aged 60-75 years with COVID-19, enrolled during active disease. The rearrangement combines TRBV6-1 with TRBJ2-7, with the D segment identity uncertain. The sequencing sample was made of peripheral blood. The DNA sequence is as follows: TGTGCCAGCAGTGATGTCAGATACTACGAGCAGTACTTC. Its product reads: CASSDVRYYEQYF.